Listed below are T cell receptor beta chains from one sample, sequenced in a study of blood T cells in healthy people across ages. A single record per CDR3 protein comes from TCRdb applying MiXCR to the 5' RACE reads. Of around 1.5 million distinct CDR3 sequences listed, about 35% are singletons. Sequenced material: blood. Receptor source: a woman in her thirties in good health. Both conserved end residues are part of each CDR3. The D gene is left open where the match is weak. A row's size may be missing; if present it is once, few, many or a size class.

cdr3_aa: CASSQDLAQSRTEAFF; cdr3_nt: TGTGCCAGCAGCCAAGACCTCGCGCAGTCGAGAACTGAAGCTTTCTTT; d_call: NA; clone_size: NA; j_call: TRBJ1-1; v_call: TRBV4-2
cdr3_aa: CASSPQLAGGHEQFF; cdr3_nt: TGTGCCAGCAGTCCTCAACTAGCGGGAGGGCATGAGCAGTTCTTC; d_call: TRBD2; clone_size: few; j_call: TRBJ2-1; v_call: TRBV12-3/TRBV12-4
cdr3_aa: CASSVVGDRTDTQYF; cdr3_nt: TGTGCCAGCAGCGTAGTCGGGGACCGGACAGATACGCAGTATTTT; d_call: NA; clone_size: NA; j_call: TRBJ2-3; v_call: TRBV9
cdr3_aa: CSGKGQGRSNYGYTF; cdr3_nt: TGCAGCGGGAAGGGACAGGGGAGGTCTAACTATGGCTACACCTTC; d_call: TRBD1; clone_size: few; j_call: TRBJ1-2; v_call: TRBV29-1
cdr3_aa: CASSSGSGRGDTEAFF; cdr3_nt: TGTGCCAGCAGTTCAGGGTCGGGAAGGGGGGACACTGAAGCTTTCTTT; d_call: NA; clone_size: NA; j_call: TRBJ1-1; v_call: TRBV12-3/TRBV12-4
cdr3_aa: CASSQAASNQPQHF; cdr3_nt: TGCGCCAGCAGCCAAGCCGCCAGCAATCAGCCCCAGCATTTT; d_call: NA; clone_size: NA; j_call: TRBJ1-5; v_call: TRBV4-1
cdr3_aa: CASSDGLVTQYF; cdr3_nt: TGTGCCAGCAGCGACGGACTAGTGACGCAGTATTTT; d_call: TRBD2; clone_size: NA; j_call: TRBJ2-3; v_call: TRBV7-9
cdr3_aa: CASSVPPVAWANVLTF; cdr3_nt: TGTGCCAGCAGCGTACCCCCCGTAGCTTGGGCCAACGTCCTGACTTTC; d_call: NA; clone_size: NA; j_call: TRBJ2-6; v_call: TRBV9
cdr3_aa: CASSQIGTGEQYF; cdr3_nt: TGTGCCAGCTCACAAATCGGGACAGGTGAGCAGTACTTC; d_call: TRBD1; clone_size: NA; j_call: TRBJ2-4; v_call: TRBV18
cdr3_aa: CASSQGGRTGNTGELFF; cdr3_nt: TGTGCCAGCAGCCAAGGGGGCCGGACAGGGAACACCGGGGAGCTGTTTTTT; d_call: TRBD1; clone_size: NA; j_call: TRBJ2-2; v_call: TRBV3-1
cdr3_aa: CASTGTGGTDTQYF; cdr3_nt: TGTGCCAGCACCGGGACAGGGGGGACAGATACGCAGTATTTT; d_call: TRBD1; clone_size: NA; j_call: TRBJ2-3; v_call: TRBV2
cdr3_aa: CASSPSDRAKLKANYGYTF; cdr3_nt: TGCGCCAGCAGCCCATCGGACAGGGCCAAGTTAAAAGCTAACTATGGCTACACCTTC; d_call: TRBD1; clone_size: NA; j_call: TRBJ1-2; v_call: TRBV5-1
cdr3_aa: CASSLRGIGSPLHF; cdr3_nt: TGTGCCAGCAGCCTCCGGGGGATCGGTTCACCCCTCCACTTT; d_call: NA; clone_size: few; j_call: TRBJ1-6; v_call: TRBV7-8
cdr3_aa: CASSQDDSGLRFF; cdr3_nt: TGCGCCAGCAGCCAAGATGATAGCGGCCTTCGGTTCTTC; d_call: NA; clone_size: many; j_call: TRBJ2-1; v_call: TRBV4-1
cdr3_aa: CSASLARNNEQFF; cdr3_nt: TGCAGTGCTTCACTAGCGAGAAACAATGAGCAGTTCTTC; d_call: TRBD2; clone_size: NA; j_call: TRBJ2-1; v_call: TRBV20-1
cdr3_aa: CASSGTGTTYEQYF; cdr3_nt: TGCGCCAGCAGCGGAACCGGGACCACGTACGAGCAGTACTTC; d_call: NA; clone_size: many; j_call: TRBJ2-7; v_call: TRBV5-1
cdr3_aa: CSARTAWETQYF; cdr3_nt: TGCAGTGCTAGGACAGCGTGGGAGACCCAGTACTTC; d_call: NA; clone_size: NA; j_call: TRBJ2-5; v_call: TRBV20-1
cdr3_aa: CASSLSRGRTEAFF; cdr3_nt: TGTGCCAGCAGCTTATCGAGGGGGCGGACTGAAGCTTTCTTT; d_call: TRBD1; clone_size: NA; j_call: TRBJ1-1; v_call: TRBV7-2
cdr3_aa: CASSPGKIDQPQHF; cdr3_nt: TGTGCCAGCAGCCCAGGAAAGATCGATCAGCCCCAGCATTTT; d_call: NA; clone_size: NA; j_call: TRBJ1-5; v_call: TRBV6-1
cdr3_aa: CASSLIAGGTPNDETQYF; cdr3_nt: TGTGCCAGCAGTTTAATCGCGGGAGGAACCCCCAACGATGAGACCCAGTACTTC; d_call: TRBD2; clone_size: NA; j_call: TRBJ2-5; v_call: TRBV28
cdr3_aa: CASRALGLAEETQYF; cdr3_nt: TGTGCCAGCAGGGCCCTAGGACTAGCGGAAGAGACCCAGTACTTC; d_call: TRBD2; clone_size: NA; j_call: TRBJ2-5; v_call: TRBV6-5
cdr3_aa: CASSLAQGPQHF; cdr3_nt: TGTGCCAGCAGCTTAGCGCAGGGGCCCCAGCATTTT; d_call: NA; clone_size: NA; j_call: TRBJ1-5; v_call: TRBV7-9
cdr3_aa: CAPWGRGSSGNTIYF; cdr3_nt: TGTGCCCCCTGGGGGAGGGGGAGCTCTGGAAACACCATATATTTT; d_call: NA; clone_size: NA; j_call: TRBJ1-3; v_call: TRBV9
cdr3_aa: CASSNGRDYGYTF; cdr3_nt: TGTGCCAGCAGCAACGGGAGGGACTATGGCTACACCTTC; d_call: NA; clone_size: many; j_call: TRBJ1-2; v_call: TRBV12-3/TRBV12-4
cdr3_aa: CASSFTGLTYGYTF; cdr3_nt: TGTGCCAGCAGTTTTACAGGGCTGACCTATGGCTACACCTTC; d_call: NA; clone_size: NA; j_call: TRBJ1-2; v_call: TRBV27
cdr3_aa: CASSRGGSGVESPLHF; cdr3_nt: TGTGCCAGCAGTCGAGGAGGGAGCGGAGTAGAGTCACCCCTCCACTTT; d_call: NA; clone_size: few; j_call: TRBJ1-6; v_call: TRBV27
cdr3_aa: CASSLAGGLLSGELFF; cdr3_nt: TGTGCCAGCAGCTTAGCGGGAGGCCTGTTATCCGGGGAGCTGTTTTTT; d_call: NA; clone_size: NA; j_call: TRBJ2-2; v_call: TRBV7-2
cdr3_aa: CASSPLPGAQETQYF; cdr3_nt: TGTGCCAGCAGCCCTCTCCCAGGCGCTCAAGAGACCCAGTACTTC; d_call: NA; clone_size: NA; j_call: TRBJ2-5; v_call: TRBV7-6
cdr3_aa: CASSERDSSYNEQFF; cdr3_nt: TGCGCCAGTTCCGAACGGGACAGCTCCTACAATGAGCAGTTCTTC; d_call: TRBD1; clone_size: few; j_call: TRBJ2-1; v_call: TRBV5-1